These 31 T cell receptor beta chains originate from one sample sequenced in a study of identical twins. TCRdb itself ran the 5' RACE reads through MiXCR, one entry per CDR3 protein. This sample has about 890,000 distinct CDR3 sequences, with roughly an eighth found just once. These data were likewise used in another study, on yellow fever vaccine responses in identical twins.

The sample taken for sequencing was PBMCs. The source is a woman in her late teens or twenties in good health.

This clonotype was recorded a few times. The J gene is TRBJ1-6, the V gene TRBV6-6; perhaps TRBD1 as D (5 bases). Germline lookup yields CDR1 MNHNY and CDR2 SVGAGI (reference sequence). The CDR3 contains 13 residues. Trimming took off 7 bases at V and 5 bases at J, with 9 bases between the two ends. CDR3 nucleotides: TGTGCCAGCAAAGAGGGACATAATTCACCCCTCCACTTT. It specifies CASKEGHNSPLHF.

This clonotype was observed a handful of times. V is TRBV18 and J is TRBJ1-6; no clear D gene. Trimming removed 2 bases at V and 7 bases at J, with 21 bases between. In germline, CDR1 is KGHSH, CDR2 LQKENI. The CDR3 has 18 amino acids. The CDR3 coding sequence is TGTGCCAGCTCACCAGATGGTGGAGGGATCCGAGGGAATTCACCCCTCCACTTT. It encodes CASSPDGGGIRGNSPLHF.

V gene TRBV7-9 combines with J gene TRBJ2-1; D not certain. The CDR3 is made up of 11 amino acids. The V gene lost 8 bases and the J gene lost 5 bases, with 7 bases spanning the gap. CDR1 SEHNR and CDR2 FQNEAQ come from the germline V gene (reference sequence). CDR3: CASLPDNEQFF. The CDR3 DNA sequence: TGTGCCAGCTTGCCGGACAATGAGCAGTTCTTC.

This clonotype was picked up a small number of times. The CDR3: CASSQTDYSYNEQFF. In DNA, the CDR3 is TGCGCCAGCAGCCAGACCGATTACTCCTACAATGAGCAGTTCTTC. V usage is TRBV5-1 and J usage is TRBJ2-1, with D hard to call. The CDR3 contains 15 residues. Germline lookup yields CDR1 SGHRS and CDR2 YFSETQ. V was cut by 4 bases and J by 0 bases, with 11 bases left in between.

V usage is TRBV11-2 and J usage is TRBJ2-1; 10 bases map to TRBD2. Germline V lookup: CDR1 SGHAT, CDR2 FQNNGV. Germline trimming cut 3 bases from V and 8 bases from J; bases unmatched to any gene: 13. The CDR3 totals 17 residues. The chain's CDR3 is CASSFPKAGGPEDEQFF. Here the CDR3 DNA reads TGTGCCAGCAGCTTTCCCAAAGCGGGAGGGCCGGAAGATGAGCAGTTCTTC.

The chain is built from TRBV29-1 and TRBJ2-7; D might be TRBD1 (6 bases). This CDR3 contains 14 residues. V was pared by 6 bases and J by 1 base, with 16 bases between. The germline gives CDR1 SQVTM, CDR2 ANQGSEA. This CDR3 reads CSVTDGTFSYEQYF. DNA for the CDR3: TGCAGCGTCACAGACGGGACATTTTCCTACGAGCAGTACTTC.

This clonotype has more than one count but fewer than ten. The chain is built from TRBV29-1 and TRBJ2-6; the D is unclear. The germline V gene has CDR1 SQVTM and CDR2 ANQGSEA. Trimming removed 4 bases from V and 1 base from J, with 11 bases in between. This CDR3 is 15 amino acids long. The CDR3 DNA is TGCAGCGTTGCCGATGGTGGGTCTGGGGCCAACGTCCTGACTTTC. Protein sequence: CSVADGGSGANVLTF.

The sample holds a few counts of this clonotype. V and J are TRBV11-2 and TRBJ2-1; tentatively, D is TRBD2 (5 bases). The CDR3 is 14 amino acids. Germline CDR1 SGHAT, CDR2 FQNNGV. Trimming took off 8 bases at V and 9 bases at J, with 20 bases between the two ends. The CDR3 DNA reads as TGTGCCAGCGCCCTCGAGAGGGTAGGGAGTGAGCAGTTCTTC. As protein: CASALERVGSEQFF.

The chain links TRBV2 to TRBJ1-2; no clear D. Per germline, CDR1 SNHLY and CDR2 FYNNEI. This CDR3 region has 12 residues. V was pared by 10 bases and J by 2 bases, with 11 bases between. The CDR3 sequence is CATSVENYGYTF. The CDR3 region has the DNA TGTGCCACGTCGGTAGAAAACTATGGCTACACCTTC.

The chain joins TRBV7-2 to TRBJ1-1; 7 positions agree with TRBD1. V lost 6 bases, J lost 2 bases, and 9 bases stayed unmatched. Germline assignment: CDR1 SGHTA and CDR2 FQGNSA. CDR3 length equals 15 residues. The DNA of the CDR3 is TGTGCCAGCAGGGTTGGGGCAGGGGGAAACACTGAAGCTTTCTTT. Encoded protein: CASRVGAGGNTEAFF.

This clonotype was counted at least ten times. This sequence joins TRBV29-1 and TRBJ2-2; 13 bases match TRBD2. Germline assignment: CDR1 SQVTM and CDR2 ANQGSEA. J was trimmed by 3 bases and V by 6 bases; bases with no gene match: 1. The CDR3 length is 14 residues. CDR3 amino acids: CSVGLAGDTGELFF. The CDR3 DNA reads TGCAGCGTCGGACTAGCGGGAGACACCGGGGAGCTGTTTTTT.

This clonotype was seen at least ten times. This chain uses TRBV6-5 with TRBJ2-1; weak D call: TRBD2 (5 bases). The CDR3 length is 16 residues. V lost 2 bases and J lost 9, with 20 bases in between. Germline V gives CDR1 MNHEY, CDR2 SVGAGI. Here the CDR3 reads CASSYGSPVPNGEQFF. In DNA, the CDR3 is TGTGCCAGCAGTTACGGGAGCCCAGTACCCAACGGTGAGCAGTTCTTC.

This clonotype was detected many times. This sequence joins TRBV4-1 and TRBJ1-1, with D possibly TRBD1 on 6 matching bases. CDR3 length: 15 amino acids. The V gene lost 4 bases and the J gene lost 6 bases, with 18 bases spanning the gap. Germline CDR1 is MGHRA and CDR2 is YSYEKL. The CDR3 loop is CASSLQQGSIPEAFF. The CDR3 nucleotides are TGCGCCAGCAGCCTCCAACAGGGATCAATCCCTGAAGCTTTCTTT.

This clonotype was detected only a few times. V is TRBV11-2 and J is TRBJ1-5, with D possibly being TRBD1 (6 bases). V dropped 5 bases and J dropped 0 bases, with 20 bases sitting between them. The CDR3 sequence is 18 residues long. CDR1 is SGHAT and CDR2 is FQNNGV in the germline V gene. The CDR3 coding sequence is TGTGCCAGCAGCCGTCATCCGCCGGGACAAGGTAGCAATCAGCCCCAGCATTTT. Translation: CASSRHPPGQGSNQPQHF.

This clonotype was picked up many times. The chain uses TRBV3-1 and TRBJ2-1; 7 nucleotides agree with TRBD1. Germline lookup yields CDR1 LGHDT and CDR2 YNNKEL (reference sequence). The CDR3 totals 17 residues. Germline trimming cut 4 bases from V and 7 bases from J; bases unmatched to any gene: 16. This chain's CDR3 is CASSLGMWTGLGNEQFF. CDR3 coding DNA: TGTGCCAGCAGCCTCGGGATGTGGACAGGTCTTGGTAATGAGCAGTTCTTC.

Only a few counts were recorded for this clonotype. The CDR3 nucleotides read TGTGCCAGTAGCCCCTGGGGCCAGGGTCAGGGGGCCTTAACCAAAAACATTCAGTACTTC. Protein: CASSPWGQGQGALTKNIQYF. The chain couples TRBV19 to TRBJ2-4, with 8 bases that match TRBD1. Germline CDR1 is LNHDA and CDR2 is SQIVND (reference sequence). This CDR3 region has 20 residues. Trimming at V came to 6 bases and at J to 2 bases, leaving 21 bases not matched to a gene.

This chain links TRBV14 with TRBJ2-5; D is undetermined. Trimming cost V 3 bases and J 2 bases, with 10 bases left between them. The germline V gene has CDR1 SGHDN and CDR2 FVKESK. The CDR3 has 14 amino acids. Written as DNA, the CDR3 is TGTGCCAGCAGCCAGGTCGACTTACAAGAGACCCAGTACTTC. This gives the protein CASSQVDLQETQYF.

This clonotype has ten or more counts. The chain couples TRBV14 to TRBJ2-7; 9 bases are shared with TRBD1. J lost 2 bases, V lost 3 bases, and 2 bases had no gene match. This CDR3 comprises 14 residues. In germline, CDR1 is SGHDN, CDR2 FVKESK. The CDR3 DNA is TGTGCCAGCAGCCACGGACAGGGGACCTACGAGCAGTACTTC. Its translation: CASSHGQGTYEQYF.

This clonotype was found a few times. The rearrangement links TRBV7-9 to TRBJ1-1; 7 positions match TRBD1. The CDR3 loop spans 12 amino acids. The junction had 3 bases not matched to a gene; V was cut back by 5 bases and J by 6 bases. Germline V gene lookup returns CDR1 SEHNR and CDR2 FQNEAQ (reference sequence). The CDR3 is CASSRDSAEAFF. The CDR3 nucleotides read TGTGCCAGCAGCAGGGACAGCGCTGAAGCTTTCTTT.

This clonotype was seen many times. The chain has TRBV9 and TRBJ2-1; the D is unclear. V was shortened by 0 bases and J by 6 bases, with 4 bases between the two germline ends. The germline gives CDR1 SGDLS, CDR2 YYNGEE. This CDR3 region has 12 residues. The CDR3 nucleotides are TGTGCCAGCAGCGTAGGCCTCAATGAGCAGTTCTTC. This encodes CASSVGLNEQFF.

V is TRBV15 and J is TRBJ2-5; 7 nucleotides match TRBD2. The germline V gene has CDR1 LNHNV and CDR2 YYDKDF (reference sequence). With V trimmed by 7 bases and J by 1 base, 6 bases remained unmatched. The CDR3 runs 14 residues. DNA for the CDR3: TGTGCCACCAAGACTAGCCTAATCCAAGAGACCCAGTACTTC. This codes for CATKTSLIQETQYF. The complete variable domain, with remaining parts taken from reference TRBV15 and TRBJ2-5, reads DAMVIQNPRYQVTQFGKPVTLSCSQTLNHNVMYWYQQKSSQAPKLLFHYYDKDFNNEADTPDNFQSRRPNTSFCFLDIRSPGLGDTAMYLCATKTSLIQETQYFGPGTRLLVL.

The gene calls are TRBV15 and TRBJ2-2, with D perhaps TRBD1 (5 bases). V was trimmed by 8 bases and J by 6 bases, leaving 10 bases between them. This CDR3 has 12 residues. The V gene's germline CDR1 is LNHNV and CDR2 YYDKDF (reference sequence). CDR3 loop: CATAGLSGELFF. Here the CDR3 DNA reads TGTGCCACCGCAGGGCTCTCCGGGGAGCTGTTTTTT.

This clonotype has a handful of counts. The V gene is TRBV10-2, the J gene TRBJ1-6; a weak D match, TRBD1 (6 bases). The CDR3 is 14 amino acids. With 8 bases removed from V and 9 bases from J, the gap between germline ends came to 17 bases. Germline V lookup: CDR1 WSHSY, CDR2 SAAADI. CDR3 sequence (DNA): TGCGCCAGCGGGAGTCAGGGGTCAGTTTCACCCCTCCACTTT. Translation: CASGSQGSVSPLHF.

Ten or more counts support this clonotype. This chain connects TRBV29-1 to TRBJ1-1, with 8 bases identical to TRBD1. The CDR3 is made up of 15 amino acids. Germline V gene sequence: CDR1 SQVTM, CDR2 ANQGSEA. V trimming: 6 bases; J trimming: 4 bases; junction bases outside the gene matches: 13. CDR3 sequence reads: CSVVTGDSVGTEAFF. Here the CDR3 DNA reads TGCAGCGTCGTGACAGGGGATTCGGTAGGCACTGAAGCTTTCTTT. Supplemented by reference TRBV29-1 and TRBJ1-1, the full variable domain reads SAVISQKPSRDICQRGTSLTIQCQVDSQVTMMFWYRQQPGQSLTLIATANQGSEATYESGFVIDKFPISRPNLTFSTLTVSNMSPEDSSIYLCSVVTGDSVGTEAFFGQGTRLTVV.

This clonotype was observed a handful of times. The V call is TRBV7-2, the J call TRBJ1-4; the match to TRBD1 covers 7 bases. J gave up 3 bases and V 5 bases, and 6 bases lay outside the gene matches. CDR3 length equals 15 residues. CDR1 SGHTA and CDR2 FQGNSA come from the germline V gene. The CDR3 spells CASSPGGGSNEKLFF. The CDR3 DNA reads as TGTGCCAGCAGCCCCGGAGGGGGCTCTAATGAAAAACTGTTTTTT.

The rearrangement joins TRBV20-1 to TRBJ2-1; D gene unclear. CDR3 length: 18 amino acids. Trimming left V 4 bases short and J 0 bases short, with 22 bases between. The germline gives CDR1 DFQATT, CDR2 SNEGSKA (reference sequence). CDR3 amino acids: CSATRPLVRVDSYNEQFF. The CDR3 coding sequence is TGCAGTGCTACGCGCCCCCTTGTACGGGTCGACTCCTACAATGAGCAGTTCTTC.

This clonotype has ten or more counts. This sequence joins TRBV20-1 and TRBJ1-6; unclear D gene. The CDR3 extends over 12 amino acids. Germline CDR1 and CDR2: DFQATT and SNEGSKA (reference sequence). Trimming cost V 5 bases and J 7 bases, with 9 bases left between them. In DNA, the CDR3 is TGCAGTGCTTACAGCCTGAATTCACCCCTCCACTTT. The encoded protein is CSAYSLNSPLHF.

There are many counts of this clonotype. The chain joins TRBV15 to TRBJ2-1; the match to TRBD2 covers 11 bases. J was trimmed by 10 bases and V by 5 bases; bases with no gene match: 10. The CDR3 has 15 amino acids. Germline V gives CDR1 LNHNV, CDR2 YYDKDF (reference sequence). The CDR3 loop is CATSLLAGDTREQFF. CDR3 sequence (DNA): TGTGCCACCAGCCTACTAGCGGGAGACACGCGAGAGCAGTTCTTC. Full variable domain (rest looked up from reference TRBV15 and TRBJ2-1): DAMVIQNPRYQVTQFGKPVTLSCSQTLNHNVMYWYQQKSSQAPKLLFHYYDKDFNNEADTPDNFQSRRPNTSFCFLDIRSPGLGDTAMYLCATSLLAGDTREQFFGPGTRLTVL.

DNA of the CDR3: TGCAGCGTCCAGCCCGTAGCGGGAGTATTAGAGACCCAGTACTTC. The encoded protein is CSVQPVAGVLETQYF. This chain joins TRBV29-1 and TRBJ2-5; 9 positions agree with TRBD2. The CDR3 covers 15 residues. Germline CDR1 reads SQVTM; CDR2 reads ANQGSEA. Losses at the gene ends were 6 bases for V and 4 bases for J; bases not matched to a gene: 12. Full variable domain (rest looked up from reference TRBV29-1 and TRBJ2-5): SAVISQKPSRDICQRGTSLTIQCQVDSQVTMMFWYRQQPGQSLTLIATANQGSEATYESGFVIDKFPISRPNLTFSTLTVSNMSPEDSSIYLCSVQPVAGVLETQYFGPGTRLLVL.

This clonotype was found a few times. The chain links TRBV28 to TRBJ1-1; maybe TRBD1 (5 bases). V was trimmed by 7 bases and J by 3 bases, leaving 18 bases between them. This CDR3 region has 15 residues. CDR1 is MDHEN, CDR2 SYDVKM, per germline. The CDR3 spells CASKSGGKGDTEAFF. CDR3 DNA sequence: TGTGCCAGCAAATCGGGGGGTAAGGGAGACACTGAAGCTTTCTTT.

This clonotype was seen ten or more times. The chain uses TRBV24-1 and TRBJ2-3, with 7 bases that match TRBD1. The CDR3 is made up of 15 amino acids. Germline V gene lookup returns CDR1 KGHDR and CDR2 SFDVKD. With 3 bases clipped from V and 3 bases from J, the junction kept 5 bases outside the gene matches. CDR3 loop: CATSDPGQYTDTQYF. The DNA of the CDR3 is TGTGCCACCAGTGATCCGGGACAGTATACAGATACGCAGTATTTT.